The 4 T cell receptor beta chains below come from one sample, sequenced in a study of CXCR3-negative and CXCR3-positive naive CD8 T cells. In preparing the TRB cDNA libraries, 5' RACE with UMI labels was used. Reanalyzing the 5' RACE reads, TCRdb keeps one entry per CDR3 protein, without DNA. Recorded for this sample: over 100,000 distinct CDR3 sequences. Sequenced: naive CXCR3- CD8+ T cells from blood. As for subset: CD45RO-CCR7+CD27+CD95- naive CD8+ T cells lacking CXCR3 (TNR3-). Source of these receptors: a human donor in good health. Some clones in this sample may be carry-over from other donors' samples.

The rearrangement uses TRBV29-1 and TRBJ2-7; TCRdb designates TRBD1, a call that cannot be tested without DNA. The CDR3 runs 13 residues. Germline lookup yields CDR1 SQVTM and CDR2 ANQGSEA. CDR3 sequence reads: CSVAQAASYEQYF.

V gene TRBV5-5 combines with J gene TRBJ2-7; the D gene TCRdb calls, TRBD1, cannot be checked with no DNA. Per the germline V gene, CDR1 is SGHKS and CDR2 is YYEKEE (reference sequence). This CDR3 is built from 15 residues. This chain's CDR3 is CASRRPGQGAGEQYF. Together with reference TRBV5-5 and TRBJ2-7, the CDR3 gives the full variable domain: DAGVTQSPTHLIKTRGQQVTLRCSPISGHKSVSWYQQVLGQGPQFIFQYYEKEERGRGNFPDRFSARQFPNYSSELNVNALLLGDSALYLCASRRPGQGAGEQYFGPGTRLTVT.

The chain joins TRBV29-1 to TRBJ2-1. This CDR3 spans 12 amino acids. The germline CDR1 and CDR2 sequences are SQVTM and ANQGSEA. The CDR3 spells CSVDSYFNEQFF.

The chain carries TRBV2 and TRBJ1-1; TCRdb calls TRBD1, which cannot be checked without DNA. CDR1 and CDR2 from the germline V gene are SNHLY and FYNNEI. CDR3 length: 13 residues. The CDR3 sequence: CARALSGQHEAFF.